These T cell receptor gamma chains were read from a single sample in a study of intestinal T cells in coeliac disease. TCRdb re-called the multiplex PCR reads using CATT. The sample yields 350 to 500 gamma-chain clones, 45% seen once. Sequences were obtained from a duodenal biopsy. Every receptor here comes from a human donor who served as a control with a normal duodenal biopsy, not a healthy volunteer. CDR3s include the opening cysteine and the closing phenylalanine or tryptophan. Clone size is stated in some rows and not others, as once, few, many or a class when expanded.

V: TRGV3
size: -
J: TRGJP2
CDR3: CADLGQARVGYSSDWIKTF
DNA: TGTGCCGACCTGGGACAGGCCCGGGTTGGTTACAGTAGTGATTGGATCAAGACGTTT

V: TRGV2
size: hyperexpanded
J: TRGJP1
CDR3: CATWDGHTTGWFKIF
DNA: TGTGCCACCTGGGACGGTCATACCACTGGTTGGTTCAAGATATTT

V: TRGV2
size: -
J: TRGJ1/TRGJ2
CDR3: CATWGGGSYKKLF
DNA: TGTGCCACCTGGGGCGGCGGCAGTTATAAGAAACTCTTT

V: TRGV5P
size: -
J: TRGJ1/TRGJ2
CDR3: CAHLDLTPQKLF
DNA: TGTGCCCACCTGGACCTAACCCCCCAGAAACTCTTT

V: TRGV8
size: -
J: TRGJP1
CDR3: CATWDSAWFKIF
DNA: TGTGCCACCTGGGATAGCGCTTGGTTCAAGATATTT

V: TRGV3
size: -
J: TRGJP2
CDR3: CAHLGQARVGYSSDWIKTF
DNA: TGTGCCCACCTGGGACAGGCCCGGGTTGGTTACAGTAGTGATTGGATCAAGACGTTT

V: TRGV10
size: hyperexpanded
J: TRGJ1/TRGJ2
CDR3: CAAWDYVKKLF
DNA: TGTGCTGCGTGGGATTACGTTAAGAAACTCTTT

V: TRGV10
size: -
J: TRGJ1/TRGJ2
CDR3: CAAVDYTPNYYKKLF
DNA: TGTGCTGCCGTGGATTATACCCCGAATTATTATAAGAAACTCTTT

V: TRGV3
size: -
J: TRGJ1/TRGJ2
CDR3: CATWAALNYYKKLF
DNA: TGTGCCACCTGGGCAGCCCTAAATTATTATAAGAAACTCTTT

V: TRGV10
size: once
J: TRGJ1/TRGJ2
CDR3: CAAWDYPTSPPYYKKLF
DNA: TGTGCTGCGTGGGACTACCCAACCTCACCCCCTTATTATAAGAAACTCTTT